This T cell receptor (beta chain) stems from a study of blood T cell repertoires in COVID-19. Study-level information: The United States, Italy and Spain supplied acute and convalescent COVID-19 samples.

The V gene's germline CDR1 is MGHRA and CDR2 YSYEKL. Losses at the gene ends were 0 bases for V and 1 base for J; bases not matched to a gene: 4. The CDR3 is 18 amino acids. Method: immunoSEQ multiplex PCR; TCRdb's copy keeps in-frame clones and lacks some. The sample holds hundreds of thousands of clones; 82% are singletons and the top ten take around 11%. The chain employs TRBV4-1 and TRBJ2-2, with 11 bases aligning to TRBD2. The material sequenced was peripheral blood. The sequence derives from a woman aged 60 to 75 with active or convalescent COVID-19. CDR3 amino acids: CASSQDNSGGVNTGELFF. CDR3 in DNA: TGCGCCAGCAGCCAAGATAATAGCGGGGGGGTGAACACCGGGGAGCTGTTTTTT.